This TCR beta chain was found in a study of shared clonotypes between healthy human individuals. Genomic DNA, for the unsorted samples, came from 75 million to 95 million PBMCs. Deep was the level at which the assay was run. On ten immunoSEQ deep assay plates, unsorted PBMC DNA was sequenced. Produced via immunoSEQ multiplex PCR; TCRdb's table is partial and in-frame only. The sample has about 600,000 clones, about 80% seen once; the top ten hold more than 10%. The germline V gene encodes CDR1 MNHEY and CDR2 SMNVEV (reference sequence). V lost 5 bases and J lost 6; bases outside the gene matches: 5. The CDR3 runs to 14 residues.

The sample taken for sequencing was PBMCs. The receptor's source is a woman between 40 and 55 years old in good health. Some clones in this sample may be carry-over from other donors' samples. The V and J genes are TRBV27 and TRBJ2-1; the match to TRBD2 covers 9 bases. The CDR3 is CASSQGLASNEQFF. CDR3 coding DNA: TGTGCCAGCAGTCAGGGACTAGCTTCCAATGAGCAGTTCTTC.